This entry lists 18 T cell receptor beta chains sequenced from one sample in a study of blood T cell repertoires in COVID-19. TCRdb's table, derived via immunoSEQ multiplex PCR, lists solely in-frame clones and lacks some. The sample contains roughly 250,000 clones, about 83% of which appear only once. Sequencing input: peripheral blood. These receptors were collected from a woman aged 45-65 years with acute or convalescent COVID-19.

The V gene is TRBV7-2, the J gene TRBJ2-7; 10 bases map to TRBD1. The germline CDR1 and CDR2 sequences are SGHTA and FQGNSA. V was clipped by 5 bases and J by 3 bases; unmatched bases: 7. This CDR3 has 15 residues. CDR3 sequence (DNA): TGTGCCAGCAGCCCGAAGACAGGGGGCGGCTACGAGCAGTACTTC. Its protein is CASSPKTGGGYEQYF.

The chain recombines TRBV10-3 with TRBJ1-1; possible D gene TRBD1, 6 bases. CDR3 size: 15 residues. Germline lookup yields CDR1 ENHRY and CDR2 SYGVKD. The V end was cut by 10 bases, the J end by 5 bases, with 23 bases between. In nucleotides, the CDR3 is TGTGCCACCCGAAAAGAGGGGGTCTTAGAAACTGAAGCTTTCTTT. Its protein is CATRKEGVLETEAFF.

Here the CDR3 DNA reads TGTGCCACCAGCAGAGAGGCCAATCAGCCCCAGCATTTT. It encodes CATSREANQPQHF. The gene calls are TRBV15 and TRBJ1-5, with D unresolved. There are 13 residues in the CDR3. The germline CDR1 and CDR2 sequences are LNHNV and YYDKDF (reference sequence). V was shortened by 0 bases and J by 3 bases, with 3 bases between the two germline ends.

As regards this clone: The junction departs from the called germline gene at one end, perhaps through a read error. The chain combines TRBV28 with TRBJ2-5; TRBD1 agrees at 8 bases. The CDR3 runs to 14 residues. In germline, CDR1 is MDHEN, CDR2 SYDVKM. CDR3 sequence reads: CASSSGTGTGQRDF. CDR3 in DNA: TGTGCCAGCAGCTCCGGGACAGGCACCGGACAGAGGGACTTC.

The chain links TRBV12-3 or TRBV12-4 to TRBJ1-1; 7 bases match TRBD1. The ends lost 6 bases at V and 6 bases at J; junction bases unmatched: 4. The CDR3 consists of 12 residues. The CDR3 DNA reads as TGTGCCAGCAGATCCGACAGGGCTGAAGCTTTCTTT. Protein: CASRSDRAEAFF.

This clone came up once. The chain combines TRBV3-1 (or the pseudogene TRBV3-2) with TRBJ2-2; 9 bases agree with TRBD1. The CDR3 has 19 amino acids. Germline CDR1 LGHDT, CDR2 YNNKEL (reference sequence). V lost 4 bases to trimming and J lost 5 bases; unmatched junction nucleotides: 17. This CDR3 reads CASSPEGQGKFMVTGELFF. The CDR3, as DNA: TGTGCCAGCAGCCCGGAGGGACAGGGAAAATTTATGGTAACCGGGGAGCTGTTTTTT.

CDR3 nucleotide sequence: TGTGCCAGCAGCCTTAGACTAGCCCAGAAGCAGTTCTTC. This translates into CASSLRLAQKQFF. The rearrangement joins TRBV5-4 to TRBJ2-1; 7 positions match TRBD2. The CDR3 is 13 amino acids. The germline V gene has CDR1 SGHNT and CDR2 YYREEE (reference sequence). Losses at the gene ends were 4 bases for V and 11 bases for J; bases not matched to a gene: 9.

V gene TRBV14 combines with J gene TRBJ1-2, with D maybe TRBD1 (5 bases). Germline loops: CDR1 SGHDN, CDR2 FVKESK. The CDR3 totals 14 residues. V shed 4 bases and J shed 7 bases, with 16 bases lying between them. CDR3 loop: CASSPLTGDGGYTF. CDR3 nucleotides: TGTGCCAGCAGCCCTCTAACGGGGGACGGTGGCTACACCTTC.

V and J are TRBV6-2 or TRBV6-3 and TRBJ2-7, with 8 nucleotides matching TRBD1. The CDR3 loop spans 14 amino acids. CDR1 and CDR2 from the germline V gene are MNHEY and SVGEGT. V lost 5 bases to trimming and J lost 5 bases; unmatched junction nucleotides: 8. The CDR3 region is CASSRTGSLHEQYF. The CDR3 DNA follows: TGTGCCAGCAGTCGGACAGGGAGCCTCCACGAGCAGTACTTC.

This clone has only a few counts. The chain couples TRBV4-1 to TRBJ1-2; no clear D. The CDR3 extends over 14 amino acids. In germline, CDR1 is MGHRA, CDR2 YSYEKL. The V end was cut by 1 base, the J end by 2 bases, with 8 bases between. CDR3 DNA sequence: TGCGCCAGCAGCCAAGTGTACACGAACTATGGCTACACCTTC. Protein sequence: CASSQVYTNYGYTF.

This chain joins TRBV6-6 and TRBJ2-6, with D uncertain. V was clipped by 5 bases and J by 2 bases, with 7 bases between them. CDR1 and CDR2 from the germline V gene are MNHNY and SVGAGI (reference sequence). The CDR3 spans 14 residues. The CDR3 here is CASSVSAGANVLTF. The CDR3 DNA is TGTGCCAGCAGTGTGTCGGCTGGGGCCAACGTCCTGACTTTC.

J is TRBJ2-5 and V is TRBV5-8, with 9 bases lining up with TRBD1. Germline V gene lookup returns CDR1 SGHTS and CDR2 YDEGEE. V shed 4 bases, J shed 4 bases, and the junction held 8 bases outside the gene matches. This CDR3 contains 15 residues. CDR3 nucleotides: TGTGCCAGCAGCCCGGGACAGGGAGGAGGAGAGACCCAGTACTTC. It codes for CASSPGQGGGETQYF.

The chain combines TRBV12-3 or TRBV12-4 with TRBJ2-3; D is unclear. V was pared by 6 bases and J by 8 bases, with 9 bases between. The CDR3 sequence is 11 residues long. CDR3 in amino acids: CASSEVGTQYF. The CDR3 DNA reads TGTGCCAGCAGCGAGGTTGGTACGCAGTATTTT.

The rearrangement uses TRBV28 and TRBJ1-5; tentative D call: TRBD1 (5 bases). The ends were cut back, 2 bases at V and 7 bases at J, with 15 bases in the middle. This CDR3 is 15 amino acids long. Germline V gene lookup returns CDR1 MDHEN and CDR2 SYDVKM. The CDR3 loop reads CASSLKFGGGQPQHF. The CDR3 DNA is TGTGCCAGCAGTTTAAAGTTCGGGGGAGGCCAGCCCCAGCATTTT.

The chain combines TRBV28 with TRBJ1-5, with D tentatively TRBD1 (5 bases). Germline V CDR1 and CDR2: MDHEN, SYDVKM. V was cut by 6 bases and J by 7 bases, with 16 bases left in between. The CDR3 has 14 residues. The CDR3 nucleotides read TGTGCCAGCAGCCCCATAGGGACTTGGCAGCCCCAGCATTTT. It translates to CASSPIGTWQPQHF.

The rearrangement joins TRBV7-2 to TRBJ2-7; TRBD1 agrees at 8 bases. The length of the CDR3 is 15 residues. Trimming at V came to 5 bases and at J to 2 bases, leaving 8 bases not matched to a gene. The germline V gene has CDR1 SGHTA and CDR2 FQGNSA. The CDR3 coding sequence is TGTGCCAGCAGCCATGGACAGGGTAGCCCCTACGAGCAGTACTTC. Its translation: CASSHGQGSPYEQYF.

This clone was found once. The chain combines TRBV7-9 with TRBJ2-3; no definite D call. V lost 8 bases to trimming and J lost 0 bases, with 12 bases between them. Looked up from germline, CDR1 is SEHNR and CDR2 is FQNEAQ (reference sequence). The CDR3 is made up of 14 amino acids. Here the CDR3 DNA reads TGTGCCAGCTCGCACTCGTCTAGCACAGATACGCAGTATTTT. The encoded protein is CASSHSSSTDTQYF.

The V and J genes are TRBV11-2 and TRBJ1-1, with TRBD1 as a possible D gene (6 bases). Germline CDR1 SGHAT, CDR2 FQNNGV. The V end lost 6 bases, the J end lost 3 bases, and 14 bases lay between the germline ends. The CDR3 is made up of 14 amino acids. CDR3 in amino acids: CASRSTGRDTEAFF. DNA of the CDR3: TGTGCCAGCAGGTCGACAGGTAGGGACACTGAAGCTTTCTTT.